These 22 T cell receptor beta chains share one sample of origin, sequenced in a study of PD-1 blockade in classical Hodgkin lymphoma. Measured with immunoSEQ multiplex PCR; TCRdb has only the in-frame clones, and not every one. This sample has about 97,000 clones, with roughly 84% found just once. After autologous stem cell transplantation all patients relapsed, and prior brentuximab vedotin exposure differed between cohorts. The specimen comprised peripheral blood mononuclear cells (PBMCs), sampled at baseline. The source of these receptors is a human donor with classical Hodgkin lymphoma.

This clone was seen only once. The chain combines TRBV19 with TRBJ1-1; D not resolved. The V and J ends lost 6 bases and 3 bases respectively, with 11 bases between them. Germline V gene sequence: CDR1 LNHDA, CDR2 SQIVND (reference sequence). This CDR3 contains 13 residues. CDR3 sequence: CASSLDFYTEAFF. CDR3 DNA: TGTGCCAGTAGCCTGGACTTCTACACTGAAGCTTTCTTT.

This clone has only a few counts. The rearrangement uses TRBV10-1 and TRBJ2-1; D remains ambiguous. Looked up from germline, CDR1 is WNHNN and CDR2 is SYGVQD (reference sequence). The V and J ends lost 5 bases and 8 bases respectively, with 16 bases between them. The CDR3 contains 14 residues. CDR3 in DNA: TGCGCCAGCAGTCTCCCCGGACCTGGGGATGAGCAGTTCTTC. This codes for CASSLPGPGDEQFF.

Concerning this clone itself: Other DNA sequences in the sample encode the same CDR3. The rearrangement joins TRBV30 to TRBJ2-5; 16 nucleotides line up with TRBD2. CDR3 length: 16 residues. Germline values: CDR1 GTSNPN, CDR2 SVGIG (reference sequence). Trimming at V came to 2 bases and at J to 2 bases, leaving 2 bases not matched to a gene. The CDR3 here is CAWSPGLAGGQETQYF. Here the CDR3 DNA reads TGTGCCTGGAGTCCGGGACTAGCGGGAGGGCAAGAGACCCAGTACTTC.

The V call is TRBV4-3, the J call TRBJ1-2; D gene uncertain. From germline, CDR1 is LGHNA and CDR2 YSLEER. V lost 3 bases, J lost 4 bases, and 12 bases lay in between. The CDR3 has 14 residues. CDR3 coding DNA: TGCGCCAGCAGCCAGGACCCCCGTTCCTATGGCTACACCTTC. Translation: CASSQDPRSYGYTF.

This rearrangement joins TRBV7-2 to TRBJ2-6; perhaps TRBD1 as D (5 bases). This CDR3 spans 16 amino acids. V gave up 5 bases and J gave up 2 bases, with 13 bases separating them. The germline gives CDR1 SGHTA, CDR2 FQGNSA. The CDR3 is CASSPYQGTGANVLTF. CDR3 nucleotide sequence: TGTGCCAGCAGCCCCTACCAGGGAACTGGGGCCAACGTCCTGACTTTC.

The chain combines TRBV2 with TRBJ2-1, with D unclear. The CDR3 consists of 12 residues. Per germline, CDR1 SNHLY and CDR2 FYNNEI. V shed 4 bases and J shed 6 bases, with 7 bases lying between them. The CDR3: CASSAGFNEQFF. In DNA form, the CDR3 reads TGTGCCAGCAGTGCAGGTTTCAATGAGCAGTTCTTC.

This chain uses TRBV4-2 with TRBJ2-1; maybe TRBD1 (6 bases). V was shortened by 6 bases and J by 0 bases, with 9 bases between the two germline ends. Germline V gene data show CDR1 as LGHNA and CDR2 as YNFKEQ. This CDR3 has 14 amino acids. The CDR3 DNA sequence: TGTGCCAGCAGGGGGGCGAGCTCCTACAATGAGCAGTTCTTC. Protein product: CASRGASSYNEQFF.

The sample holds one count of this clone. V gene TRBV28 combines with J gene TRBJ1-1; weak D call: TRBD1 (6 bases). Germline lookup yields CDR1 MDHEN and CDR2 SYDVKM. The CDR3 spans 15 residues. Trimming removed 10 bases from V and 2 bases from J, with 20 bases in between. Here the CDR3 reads CAINGRGAGNTEAFF. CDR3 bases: TGTGCCATCAATGGTCGGGGGGCGGGAAACACTGAAGCTTTCTTT.

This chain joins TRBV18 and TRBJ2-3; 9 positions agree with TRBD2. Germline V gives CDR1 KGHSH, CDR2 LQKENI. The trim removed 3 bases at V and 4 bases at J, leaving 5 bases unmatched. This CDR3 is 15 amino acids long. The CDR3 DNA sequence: TGTGCCAGCTCACCTTCCGGCGGGAGGGCAGATACGCAGTATTTT. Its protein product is CASSPSGGRADTQYF. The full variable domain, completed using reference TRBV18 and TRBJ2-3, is NAGVMQNPRHLVRRRGQEARLRCSPMKGHSHVYWYRQLPEEGLKFMVYLQKENIIDESGMPKERFSAEFPKEGPSILRIQQVVRGDSAAYFCASSPSGGRADTQYFGPGTRLTVL.

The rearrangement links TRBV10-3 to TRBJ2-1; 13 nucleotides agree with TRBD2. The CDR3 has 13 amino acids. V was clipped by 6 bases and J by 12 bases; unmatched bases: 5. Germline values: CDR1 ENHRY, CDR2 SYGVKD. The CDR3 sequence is CAIRGTSGTRQFF. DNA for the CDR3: TGTGCCATCAGAGGGACTAGCGGGACCAGGCAGTTCTTC.

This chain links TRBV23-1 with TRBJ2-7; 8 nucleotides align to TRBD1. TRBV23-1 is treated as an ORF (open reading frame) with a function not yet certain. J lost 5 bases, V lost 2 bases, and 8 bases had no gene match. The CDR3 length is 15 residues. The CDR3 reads CASSQPRQGLNEQYF. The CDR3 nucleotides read TGCGCCAGCAGTCAACCACGACAGGGGTTGAACGAGCAGTACTTC.

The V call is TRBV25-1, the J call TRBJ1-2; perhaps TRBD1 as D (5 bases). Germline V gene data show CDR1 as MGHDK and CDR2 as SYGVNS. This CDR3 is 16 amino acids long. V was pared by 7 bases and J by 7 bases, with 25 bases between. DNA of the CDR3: TGTGCCAGCATCGGGACGGGAGGGTACTTTCGGGGTGGCTACACCTTC. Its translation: CASIGTGGYFRGGYTF.

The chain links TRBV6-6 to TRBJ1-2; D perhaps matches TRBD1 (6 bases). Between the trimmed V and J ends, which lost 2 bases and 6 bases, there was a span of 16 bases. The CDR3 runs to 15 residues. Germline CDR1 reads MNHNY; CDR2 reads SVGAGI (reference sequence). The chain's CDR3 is CASSYPPGTMDGYTF. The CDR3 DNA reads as TGTGCCAGCAGTTACCCACCCGGGACAATGGATGGCTACACCTTC.

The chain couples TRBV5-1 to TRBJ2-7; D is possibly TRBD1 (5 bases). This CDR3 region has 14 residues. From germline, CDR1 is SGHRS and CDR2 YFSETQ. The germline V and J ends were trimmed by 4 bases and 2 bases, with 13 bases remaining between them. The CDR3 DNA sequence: TGCGCCAGCAGCCCGACAGTTCAACCCTACGAGCAGTACTTC. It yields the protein CASSPTVQPYEQYF.

The CDR3 reads CASSLVASTSSYEQYF. The CDR3 nucleotides read TGTGCCAGCAGCTTGGTGGCATCGACGAGCTCCTACGAGCAGTACTTC. The J gene is TRBJ2-7, the V gene TRBV5-5; D gene unclear. The germline V gene has CDR1 SGHKS and CDR2 YYEKEE (reference sequence). V lost 0 bases and J lost 0, with 13 bases in between. This CDR3 contains 16 residues.

The CDR3 sequence is CASGPSRDAYHNEQFF. The CDR3 bases are TGTGCTAGTGGCCCCTCCCGGGACGCCTACCACAATGAGCAGTTCTTC. The rearrangement uses TRBV12-5 and TRBJ2-1; D could derive from TRBD1 or TRBD2 (5 bases each). This CDR3 has 16 residues. Per the germline V gene, CDR1 is LGHNT and CDR2 is FRNRAP. The germline V and J ends were trimmed by 6 bases and 5 bases, with 20 bases remaining between them.

In nucleotides, the CDR3 is TGTGCCACCAGCAGAGATACAGGAGGAAGCTCCTACAATGAGCAGTTCTTC. It yields the protein CATSRDTGGSSYNEQFF. The rearrangement uses TRBV15 and TRBJ2-1; D may be TRBD1 or TRBD2 (5 bases each). The CDR3 is 17 amino acids. The germline V and J ends were trimmed by 0 bases and 0 bases, with 12 bases remaining between them. Germline V gene sequence: CDR1 LNHNV, CDR2 YYDKDF (reference sequence).

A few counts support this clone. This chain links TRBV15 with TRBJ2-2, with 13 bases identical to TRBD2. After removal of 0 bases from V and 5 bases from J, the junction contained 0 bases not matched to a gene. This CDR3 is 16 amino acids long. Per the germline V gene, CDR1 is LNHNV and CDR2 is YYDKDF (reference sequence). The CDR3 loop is CATSRELAGGTGELFF. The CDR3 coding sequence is TGTGCCACCAGCAGAGAACTAGCGGGAGGGACCGGGGAGCTGTTTTTT.

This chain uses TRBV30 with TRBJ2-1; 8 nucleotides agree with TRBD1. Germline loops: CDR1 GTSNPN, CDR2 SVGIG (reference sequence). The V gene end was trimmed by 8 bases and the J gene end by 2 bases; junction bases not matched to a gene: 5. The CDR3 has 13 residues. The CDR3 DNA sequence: TGTGCCACGGACAGGGCAACCTACAATGAGCAGTTCTTC. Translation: CATDRATYNEQFF.

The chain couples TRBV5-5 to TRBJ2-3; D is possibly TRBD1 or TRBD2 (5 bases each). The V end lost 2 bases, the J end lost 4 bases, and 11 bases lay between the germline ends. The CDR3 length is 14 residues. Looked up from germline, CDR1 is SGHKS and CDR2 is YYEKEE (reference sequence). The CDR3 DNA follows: TGTGCCAGCAGCTTCGTACGGGGCCCAGATACGCAGTATTTT. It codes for CASSFVRGPDTQYF.

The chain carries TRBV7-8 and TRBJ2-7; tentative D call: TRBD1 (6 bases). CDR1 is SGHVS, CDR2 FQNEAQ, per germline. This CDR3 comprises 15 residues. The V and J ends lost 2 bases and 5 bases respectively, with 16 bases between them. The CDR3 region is CASSLLSGARNEQYF. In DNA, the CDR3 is TGTGCCAGCAGCTTATTGTCAGGGGCAAGGAACGAGCAGTACTTC.

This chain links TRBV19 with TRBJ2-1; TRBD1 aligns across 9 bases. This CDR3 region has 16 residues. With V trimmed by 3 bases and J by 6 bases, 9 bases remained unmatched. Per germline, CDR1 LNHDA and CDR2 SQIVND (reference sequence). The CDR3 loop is CASSIPRDRVVNEQFF. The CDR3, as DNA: TGTGCCAGTAGTATCCCCCGGGACAGGGTGGTCAATGAGCAGTTCTTC.